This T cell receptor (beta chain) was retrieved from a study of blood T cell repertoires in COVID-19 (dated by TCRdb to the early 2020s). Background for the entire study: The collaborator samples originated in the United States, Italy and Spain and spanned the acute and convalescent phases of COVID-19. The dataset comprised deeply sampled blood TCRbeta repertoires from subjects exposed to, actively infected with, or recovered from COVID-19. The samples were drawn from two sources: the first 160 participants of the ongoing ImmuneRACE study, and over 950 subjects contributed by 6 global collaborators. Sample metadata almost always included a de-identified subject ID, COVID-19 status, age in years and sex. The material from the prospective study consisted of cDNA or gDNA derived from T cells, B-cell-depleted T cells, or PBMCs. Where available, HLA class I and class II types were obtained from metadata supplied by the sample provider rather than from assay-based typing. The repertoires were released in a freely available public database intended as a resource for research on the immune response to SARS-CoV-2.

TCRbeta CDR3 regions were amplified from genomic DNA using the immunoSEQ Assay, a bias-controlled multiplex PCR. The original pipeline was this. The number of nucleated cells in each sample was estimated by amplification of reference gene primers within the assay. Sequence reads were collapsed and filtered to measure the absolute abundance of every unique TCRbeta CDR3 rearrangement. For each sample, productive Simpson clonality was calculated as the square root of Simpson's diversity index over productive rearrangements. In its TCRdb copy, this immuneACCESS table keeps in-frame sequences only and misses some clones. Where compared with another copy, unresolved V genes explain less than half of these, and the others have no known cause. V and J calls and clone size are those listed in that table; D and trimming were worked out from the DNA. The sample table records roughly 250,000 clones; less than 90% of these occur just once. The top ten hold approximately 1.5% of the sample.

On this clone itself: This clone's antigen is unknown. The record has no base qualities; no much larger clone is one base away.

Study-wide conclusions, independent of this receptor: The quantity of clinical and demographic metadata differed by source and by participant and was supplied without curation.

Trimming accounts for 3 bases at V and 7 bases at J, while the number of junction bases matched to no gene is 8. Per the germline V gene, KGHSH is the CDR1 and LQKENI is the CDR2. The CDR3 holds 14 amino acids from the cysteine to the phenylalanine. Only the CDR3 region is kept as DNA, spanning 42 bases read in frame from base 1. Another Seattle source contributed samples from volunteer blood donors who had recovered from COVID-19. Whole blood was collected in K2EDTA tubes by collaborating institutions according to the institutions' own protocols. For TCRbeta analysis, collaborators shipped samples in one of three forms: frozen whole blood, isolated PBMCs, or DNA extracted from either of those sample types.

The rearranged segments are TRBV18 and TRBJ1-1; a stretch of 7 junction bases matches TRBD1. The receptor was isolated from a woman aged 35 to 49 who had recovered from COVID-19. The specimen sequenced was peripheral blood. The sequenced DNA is TGTGCCAGCTCACCCGGGGCCAGGGGGAGTGAAGCTTTCTTT. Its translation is CASSPGARGSEAFF.